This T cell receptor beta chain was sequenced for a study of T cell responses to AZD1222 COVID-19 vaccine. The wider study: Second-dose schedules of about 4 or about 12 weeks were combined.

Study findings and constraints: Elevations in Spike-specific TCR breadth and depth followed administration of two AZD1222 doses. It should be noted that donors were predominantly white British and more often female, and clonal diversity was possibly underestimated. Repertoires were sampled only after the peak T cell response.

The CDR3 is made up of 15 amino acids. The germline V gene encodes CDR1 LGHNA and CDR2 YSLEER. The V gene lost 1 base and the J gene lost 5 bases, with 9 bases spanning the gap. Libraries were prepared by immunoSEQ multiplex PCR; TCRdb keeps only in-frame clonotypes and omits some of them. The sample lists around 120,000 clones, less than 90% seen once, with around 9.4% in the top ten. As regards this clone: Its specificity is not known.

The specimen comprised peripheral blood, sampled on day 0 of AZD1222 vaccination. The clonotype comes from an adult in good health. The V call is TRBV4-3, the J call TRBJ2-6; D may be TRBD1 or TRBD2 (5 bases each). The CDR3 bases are TGCGCCAGCAGCCAAGGAGGGGCTAGGGCCAACGTCCTGACTTTC. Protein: CASSQGGARANVLTF.